This T cell receptor beta chain originates from a study of cytomegalovirus exposure and HLA in healthy donors. Study findings and constraints: Overall, approximately 150 TCR beta chains were annotated as cytomegalovirus-associated.

Deletions cut 1 base from V and 8 bases from J, with 11 bases between. This CDR3 has 13 residues. Germline V CDR1 and CDR2: SNHLY, FYNNEI. Remarks on this clone: Its cognate antigen is unknown.

Researchers ran the PCR with 60 Vbeta and 13 Jbeta primers. Sequencing was performed with immunoSEQ multiplex PCR; in TCRdb, only in-frame clones are kept and a portion is missing. The sample holds about 220,000 clones; about 77% are singletons and the top ten take 1.8%. The chain is built from TRBV2 and TRBJ1-2; D is undetermined. Sequenced material: PBMCs. The receptor was derived from a woman aged 25 to 39 in good health and CMV-seronegative. The CDR3 DNA sequence: TGTGCCAGCAGTGAAGACAGCCCCACGGGCTACACCTTC. Protein sequence: CASSEDSPTGYTF.